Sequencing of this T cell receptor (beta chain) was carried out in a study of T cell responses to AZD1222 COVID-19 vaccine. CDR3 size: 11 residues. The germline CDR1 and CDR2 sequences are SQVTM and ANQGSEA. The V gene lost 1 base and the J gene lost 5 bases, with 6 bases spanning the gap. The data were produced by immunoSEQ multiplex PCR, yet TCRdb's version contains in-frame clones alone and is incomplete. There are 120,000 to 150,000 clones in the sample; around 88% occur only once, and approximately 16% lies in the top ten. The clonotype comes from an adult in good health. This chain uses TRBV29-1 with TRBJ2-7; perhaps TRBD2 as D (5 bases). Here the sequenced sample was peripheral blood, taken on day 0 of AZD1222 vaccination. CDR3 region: CSVEGENEQYF. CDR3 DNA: TGCAGCGTTGAAGGGGAGAACGAGCAGTACTTC.